This TCR beta chain derives from a study of T cell responses to AZD1222 COVID-19 vaccine. The protocol was immunoSEQ multiplex PCR, while the TCRdb copy is restricted to in-frame clones and leaves out a portion. The data contain about 160,000 clones, under 95% of them singletons. The CDR3 is 15 residues long. Trimming removed 4 bases from V and 6 bases from J; junction bases left unmatched: 13. The germline V gene has CDR1 SGHNT and CDR2 YYREEE (reference sequence). Specimen: peripheral blood, collected 28 days after the second AZD1222 dose. The chain combines TRBV5-4 with TRBJ2-7, with 7 bases lining up with TRBD2. This TCR was recovered from an adult who received the AZD1222 COVID-19 vaccine. The DNA for the CDR3 is TGTGCCAGCAGCGTGACTTTGGGAGGGTACCTCGAGCAGTACTTC. Residues: CASSVTLGGYLEQYF.